Detailed here is one TCR beta chain. Germline CDR1 SGHAT, CDR2 FQNNGV. The CDR3 is 15 amino acids. Unmatched junction bases numbered 7, after V lost 1 base and J lost 4 bases. These data are taken from a study of Tregs in tolerant kidney transplant recipients. Generated by immunoSEQ multiplex PCR, the TCRdb table keeps only in-frame clones and is missing some. The table lists approximately 75,000 clones, about 91% of them singletons, with about 0.34% in the top ten. Sample: Tregs from blood, taken before the transplant. The rearrangement links TRBV11-2 to TRBJ2-7; 7 nucleotides align to TRBD2. The origin of this receptor is a human donor who received a combined kidney and bone marrow transplant. CDR3 coding DNA: TGTGCCAGCAGCTTAGTAGTGGGAGGGCCGTACGAGCAGTACTTC. Translated, it gives CASSLVVGGPYEQYF. Filled out from reference TRBV11-2 and TRBJ2-7, the complete variable domain reads EAGVAQSPRYKIIEKRQSVAFWCNPISGHATLYWYQQILGQGPKLLIQFQNNGVVDDSQLPKDRFSAERLKGVDSTLKIQPAKLEDSAVYLCASSLVVGGPYEQYFGPGTRLTVT.